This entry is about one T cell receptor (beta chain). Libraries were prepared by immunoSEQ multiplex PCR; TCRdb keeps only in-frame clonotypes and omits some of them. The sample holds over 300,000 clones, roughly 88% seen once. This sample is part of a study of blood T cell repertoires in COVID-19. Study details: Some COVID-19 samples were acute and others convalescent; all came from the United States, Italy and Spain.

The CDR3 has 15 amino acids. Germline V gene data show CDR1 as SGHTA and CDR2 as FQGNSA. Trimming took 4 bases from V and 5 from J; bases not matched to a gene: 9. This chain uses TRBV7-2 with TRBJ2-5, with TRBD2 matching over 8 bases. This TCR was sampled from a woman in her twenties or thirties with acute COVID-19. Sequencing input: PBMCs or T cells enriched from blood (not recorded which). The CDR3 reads CASSSRTSNTETQYF. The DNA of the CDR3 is TGTGCCAGCAGCTCACGGACTAGCAATACCGAGACCCAGTACTTC.